The present entry profiles one TCR beta chain with its context. The antigen is not known. This sample stems from a study of OX40 agonist ivuxolimab in advanced cancers. Study context: Recorded diagnoses for dose-escalation patients were hepatocellular carcinoma, melanoma, renal cell or head and neck cancer. Treatment received earlier with anti-PD-1, anti-PD-L1 or anti-CTLA-4 agents was allowed, and 40% had some. Study-wide findings and caveats: Researchers did not determine the expanded peripheral T cells' antigen specificity.

This CDR3 region has 18 residues. The V gene lost 0 bases and the J gene lost 1 base, with 19 bases spanning the gap. Germline V lookup: CDR1 MGHRA, CDR2 YSYEKL. Baseline, cycle 4 day 1, and cycle 7 day 1 were the blood sampling points. Data came from immunoSEQ multiplex PCR; TCRdb stores just in-frame clones and leaves some out. The table has some 66,000 clones, roughly four fifths seen once. Sequencing used CD4+ or CD8+ T cells sorted from blood, obtained in a trial of the OX40 agonist ivuxolimab. The clonotype originates from an adult with an advanced solid tumor such as melanoma, head and neck, liver or kidney cancer. This chain uses TRBV4-1 with TRBJ2-7; a possible D gene is TRBD2 (6 bases). CDR3 protein: CASSQEESGGTLSYEQYF. CDR3 in DNA: TGCGCCAGCAGCCAAGAGGAGTCAGGCGGGACCTTATCCTACGAGCAGTACTTC.